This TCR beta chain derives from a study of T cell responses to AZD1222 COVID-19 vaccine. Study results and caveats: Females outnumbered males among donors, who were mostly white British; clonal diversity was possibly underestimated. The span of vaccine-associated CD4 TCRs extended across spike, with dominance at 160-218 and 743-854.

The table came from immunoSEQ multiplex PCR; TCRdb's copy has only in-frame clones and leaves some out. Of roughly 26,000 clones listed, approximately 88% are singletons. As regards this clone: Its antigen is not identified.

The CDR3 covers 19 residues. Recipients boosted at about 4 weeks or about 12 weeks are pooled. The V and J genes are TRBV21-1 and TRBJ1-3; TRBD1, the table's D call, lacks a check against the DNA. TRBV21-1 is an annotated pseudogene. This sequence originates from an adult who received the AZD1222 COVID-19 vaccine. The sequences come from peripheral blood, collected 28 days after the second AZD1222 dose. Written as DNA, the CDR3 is TGTGCCAGCAGCGAAATTGGGACACCGCATATTTTTTCTGGAAACACCATATATTTT. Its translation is CASSEIGTPHIFSGNTIYF.